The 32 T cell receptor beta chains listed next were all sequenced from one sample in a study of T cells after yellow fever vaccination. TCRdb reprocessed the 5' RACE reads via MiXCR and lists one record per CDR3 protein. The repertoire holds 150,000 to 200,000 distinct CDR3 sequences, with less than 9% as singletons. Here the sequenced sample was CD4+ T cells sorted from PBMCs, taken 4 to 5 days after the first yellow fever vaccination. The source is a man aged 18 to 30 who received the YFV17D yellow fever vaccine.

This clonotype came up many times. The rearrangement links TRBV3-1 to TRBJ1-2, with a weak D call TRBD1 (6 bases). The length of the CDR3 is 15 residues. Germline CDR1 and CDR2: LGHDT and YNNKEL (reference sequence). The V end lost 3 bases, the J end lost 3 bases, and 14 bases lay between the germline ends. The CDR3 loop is CASSHRFKGDYGYTF. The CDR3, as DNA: TGTGCCAGCAGCCACCGTTTTAAGGGGGACTATGGCTACACCTTC.

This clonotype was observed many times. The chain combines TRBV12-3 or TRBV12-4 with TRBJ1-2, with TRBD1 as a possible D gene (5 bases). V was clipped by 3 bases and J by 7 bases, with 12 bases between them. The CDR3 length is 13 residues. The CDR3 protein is CASSLLTASGYTF. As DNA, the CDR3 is TGTGCCAGCAGTTTGTTGACAGCCAGTGGCTACACCTTC.

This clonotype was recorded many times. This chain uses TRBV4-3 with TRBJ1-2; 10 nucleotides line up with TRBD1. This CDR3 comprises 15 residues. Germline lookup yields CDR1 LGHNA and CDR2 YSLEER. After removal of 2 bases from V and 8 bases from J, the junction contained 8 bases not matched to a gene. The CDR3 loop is CASSQQTGTGAGYTF. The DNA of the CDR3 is TGCGCCAGCAGCCAACAAACCGGGACAGGGGCCGGCTACACCTTC.

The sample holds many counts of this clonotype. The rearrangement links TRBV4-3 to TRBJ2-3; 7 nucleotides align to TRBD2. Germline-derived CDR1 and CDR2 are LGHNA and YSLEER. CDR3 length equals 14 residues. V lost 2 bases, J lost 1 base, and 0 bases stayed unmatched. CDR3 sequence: CASSQRGGTDTQYF. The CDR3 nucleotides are TGCGCCAGCAGCCAACGGGGGGGCACAGATACGCAGTATTTT.

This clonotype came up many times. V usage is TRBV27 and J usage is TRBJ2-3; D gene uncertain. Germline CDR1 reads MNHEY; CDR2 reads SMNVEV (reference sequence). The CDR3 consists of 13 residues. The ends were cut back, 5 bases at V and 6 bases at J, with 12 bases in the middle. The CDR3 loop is CASSPANSDTQYF. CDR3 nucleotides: TGTGCCAGCAGTCCCGCTAACTCCGATACGCAGTATTTT.

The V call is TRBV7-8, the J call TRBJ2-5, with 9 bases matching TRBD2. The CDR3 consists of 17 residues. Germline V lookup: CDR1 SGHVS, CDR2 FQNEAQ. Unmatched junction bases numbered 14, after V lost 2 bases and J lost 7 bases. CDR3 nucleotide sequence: TGTGCCAGCAGCTTACGCCAGGGGCGGGGGGGGTTTGGGACCCAGTACTTC. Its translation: CASSLRQGRGGFGTQYF. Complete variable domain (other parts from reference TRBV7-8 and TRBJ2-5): GAGVSQSPRYKVAKRGQDVALRCDPISGHVSLFWYQQALGQGPEFLTYFQNEAQLDKSGLPSDRFFAERPEGSVSTLKIQRTQQEDSAVYLCASSLRQGRGGFGTQYFGPGTRLLVL.

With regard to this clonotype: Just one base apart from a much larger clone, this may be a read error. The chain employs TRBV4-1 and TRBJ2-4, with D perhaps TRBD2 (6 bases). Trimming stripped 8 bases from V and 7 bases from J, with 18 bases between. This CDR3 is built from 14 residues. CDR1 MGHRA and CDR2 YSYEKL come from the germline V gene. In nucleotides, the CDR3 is TGCGCCAGCTCAAGGGACTCTGGGCGGAACATTCAGTACTTC. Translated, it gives CASSRDSGRNIQYF.

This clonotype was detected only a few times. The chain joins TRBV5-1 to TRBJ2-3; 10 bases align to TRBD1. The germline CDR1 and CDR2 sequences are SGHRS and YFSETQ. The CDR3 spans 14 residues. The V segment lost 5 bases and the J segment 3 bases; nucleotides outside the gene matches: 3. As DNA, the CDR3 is TGCGCCAGCAGGAGGGGACAGGGGACAGATACGCAGTATTTT. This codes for CASRRGQGTDTQYF.

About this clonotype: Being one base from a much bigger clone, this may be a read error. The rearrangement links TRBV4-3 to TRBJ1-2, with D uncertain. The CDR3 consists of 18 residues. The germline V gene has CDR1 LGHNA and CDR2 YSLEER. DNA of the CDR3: TGCGCCCGCAGCCAAGATAGTGGGGTTCGGAGGGTTAACTATGGCTACACCTTC. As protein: CARSQDSGVRRVNYGYTF.

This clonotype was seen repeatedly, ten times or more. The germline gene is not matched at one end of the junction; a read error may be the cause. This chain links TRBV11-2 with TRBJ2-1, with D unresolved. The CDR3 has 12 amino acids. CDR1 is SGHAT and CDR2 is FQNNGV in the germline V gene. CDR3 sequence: CASSLSSNEQFF. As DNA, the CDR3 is TGTGCCAGCAGCTTATCCTCCAATGAGCAGTTCTTC.

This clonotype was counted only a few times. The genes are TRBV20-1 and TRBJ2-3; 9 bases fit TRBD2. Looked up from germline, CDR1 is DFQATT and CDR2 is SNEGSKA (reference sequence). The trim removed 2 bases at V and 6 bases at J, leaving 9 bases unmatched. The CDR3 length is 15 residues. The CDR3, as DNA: TGCAGTGCTAGACACGGCGGGGGGGCCGGGGATACGCAGTATTTT. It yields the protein CSARHGGGAGDTQYF.

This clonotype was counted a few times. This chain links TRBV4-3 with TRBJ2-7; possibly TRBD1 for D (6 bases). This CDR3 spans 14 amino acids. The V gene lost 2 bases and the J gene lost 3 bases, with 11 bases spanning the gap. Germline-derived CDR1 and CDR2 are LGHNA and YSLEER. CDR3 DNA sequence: TGCGCCAGCAGCCAATATCCAGGGGACTACGAGCAGTACTTC. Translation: CASSQYPGDYEQYF.

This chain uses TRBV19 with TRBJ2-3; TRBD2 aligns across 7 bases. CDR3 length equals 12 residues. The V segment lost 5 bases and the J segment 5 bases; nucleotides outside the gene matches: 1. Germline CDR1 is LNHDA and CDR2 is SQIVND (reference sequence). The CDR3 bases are TGTGCCAGTAGTCGGGGGGAAGATACGCAGTATTTT. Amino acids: CASSRGEDTQYF.

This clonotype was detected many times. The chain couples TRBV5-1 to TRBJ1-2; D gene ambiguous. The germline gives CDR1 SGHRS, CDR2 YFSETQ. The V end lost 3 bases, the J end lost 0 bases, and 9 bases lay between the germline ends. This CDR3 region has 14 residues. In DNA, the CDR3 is TGCGCCAGCAGCTGGGGAAGTACTAACTATGGCTACACCTTC. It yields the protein CASSWGSTNYGYTF.

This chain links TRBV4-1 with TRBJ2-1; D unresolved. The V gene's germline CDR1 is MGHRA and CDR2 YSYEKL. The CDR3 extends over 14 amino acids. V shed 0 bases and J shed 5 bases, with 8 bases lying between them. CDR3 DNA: TGCGCCAGCAGCCAAGACCCAGCGAACAATGAGCAGTTCTTC. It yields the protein CASSQDPANNEQFF.

CDR3 sequence reads: CASSAAGGLSYEQYF. In DNA form, the CDR3 reads TGTGCCAGCAGCGCAGCGGGGGGTCTCTCCTACGAGCAGTACTTC. This sequence joins TRBV5-4 and TRBJ2-7, with 9 positions matching TRBD2. This CDR3 spans 15 amino acids. The J segment lost 0 bases and the V segment lost 4 bases, leaving 5 bases of the junction unmatched. Germline V gene sequence: CDR1 SGHNT, CDR2 YYREEE (reference sequence).

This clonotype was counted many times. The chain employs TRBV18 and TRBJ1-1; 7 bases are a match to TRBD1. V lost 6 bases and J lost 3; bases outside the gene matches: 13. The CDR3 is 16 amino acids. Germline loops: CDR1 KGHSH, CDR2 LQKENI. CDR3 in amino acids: CASSQGVGGSDTEAFF. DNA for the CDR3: TGTGCCAGCTCGCAGGGGGTTGGTGGGTCGGACACTGAAGCTTTCTTT.

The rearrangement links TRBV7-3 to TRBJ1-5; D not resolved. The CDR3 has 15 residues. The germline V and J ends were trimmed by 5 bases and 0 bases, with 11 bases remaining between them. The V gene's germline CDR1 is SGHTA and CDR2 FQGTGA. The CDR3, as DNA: TGTGCCAGCAGCCACCCGAGGCCTAGCAATCAGCCCCAGCATTTT. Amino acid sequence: CASSHPRPSNQPQHF.

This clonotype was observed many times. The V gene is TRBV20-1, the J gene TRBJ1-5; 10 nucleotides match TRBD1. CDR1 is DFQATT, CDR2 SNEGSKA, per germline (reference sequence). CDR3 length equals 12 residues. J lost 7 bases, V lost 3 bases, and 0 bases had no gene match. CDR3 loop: CSARDRGQPQHF. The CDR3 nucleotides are TGCAGTGCTAGGGACAGGGGGCAGCCCCAGCATTTT.

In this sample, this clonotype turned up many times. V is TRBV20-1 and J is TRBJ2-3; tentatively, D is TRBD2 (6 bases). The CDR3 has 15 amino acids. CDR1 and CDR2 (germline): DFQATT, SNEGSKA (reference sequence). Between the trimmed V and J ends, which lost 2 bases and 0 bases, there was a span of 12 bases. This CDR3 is CSARFPGLSTDTQYF. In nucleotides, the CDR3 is TGCAGTGCTAGATTTCCGGGACTCAGCACAGATACGCAGTATTTT.

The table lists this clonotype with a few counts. CDR3 nucleotides: TGTGCCAGCAGCGTAGGTGCTGGAGAGGAGTACGAGCAGTACTTC. It codes for CASSVGAGEEYEQYF. This chain connects TRBV9 to TRBJ2-7; D gene uncertain. CDR1 is SGDLS, CDR2 YYNGEE, per germline. Between the trimmed V and J ends, which lost 0 bases and 4 bases, there was a span of 14 bases. The CDR3 consists of 15 residues.

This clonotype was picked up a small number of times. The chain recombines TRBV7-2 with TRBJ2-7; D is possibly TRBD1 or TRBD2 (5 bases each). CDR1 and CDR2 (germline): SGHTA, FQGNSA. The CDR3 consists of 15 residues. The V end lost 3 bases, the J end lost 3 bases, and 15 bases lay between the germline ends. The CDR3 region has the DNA TGTGCCAGCAGCTTGCTGTGGGACCCGGGCTACGAGCAGTACTTC. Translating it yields CASSLLWDPGYEQYF.

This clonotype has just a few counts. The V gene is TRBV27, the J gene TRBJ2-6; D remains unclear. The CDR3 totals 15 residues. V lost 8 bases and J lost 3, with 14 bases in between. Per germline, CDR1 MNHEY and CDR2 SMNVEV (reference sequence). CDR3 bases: TGTGCCAGCCGGGCGTACGTTGGTGGGGCCAACGTCCTGACTTTC. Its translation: CASRAYVGGANVLTF.

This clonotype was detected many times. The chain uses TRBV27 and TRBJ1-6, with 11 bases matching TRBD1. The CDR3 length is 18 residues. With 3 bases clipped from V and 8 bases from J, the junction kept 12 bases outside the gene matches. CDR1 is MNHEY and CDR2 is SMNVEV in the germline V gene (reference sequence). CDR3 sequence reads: CASSFTPGQGVGDSPLHF. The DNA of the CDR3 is TGTGCCAGCAGTTTCACTCCGGGACAGGGGGTCGGGGATTCACCCCTCCACTTT.

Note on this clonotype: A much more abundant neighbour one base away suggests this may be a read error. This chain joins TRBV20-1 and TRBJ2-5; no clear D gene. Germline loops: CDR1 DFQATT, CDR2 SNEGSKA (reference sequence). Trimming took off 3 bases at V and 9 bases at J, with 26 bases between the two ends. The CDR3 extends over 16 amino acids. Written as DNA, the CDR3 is TGCAGTGCTAGTCCCCGACTGGAGTTGCAAGACATGGCCCAGTACTTC. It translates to CSASPRLELQDMAQYF.

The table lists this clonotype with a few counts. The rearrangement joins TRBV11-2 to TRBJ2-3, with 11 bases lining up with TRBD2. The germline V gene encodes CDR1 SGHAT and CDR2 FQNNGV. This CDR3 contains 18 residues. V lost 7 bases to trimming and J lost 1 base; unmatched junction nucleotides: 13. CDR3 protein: CASTKEPISGGGTDTQYF. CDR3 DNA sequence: TGTGCCAGCACCAAGGAGCCCATTAGCGGGGGGGGCACAGATACGCAGTATTTT. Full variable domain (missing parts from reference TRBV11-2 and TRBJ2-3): EAGVAQSPRYKIIEKRQSVAFWCNPISGHATLYWYQQILGQGPKLLIQFQNNGVVDDSQLPKDRFSAERLKGVDSTLKIQPAKLEDSAVYLCASTKEPISGGGTDTQYFGPGTRLTVL.

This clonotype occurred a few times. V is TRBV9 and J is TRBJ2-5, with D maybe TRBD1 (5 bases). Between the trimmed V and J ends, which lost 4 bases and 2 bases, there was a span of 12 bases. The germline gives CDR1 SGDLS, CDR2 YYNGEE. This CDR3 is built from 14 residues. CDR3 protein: CASSLRVGQETQYF. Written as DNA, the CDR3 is TGTGCCAGCAGCCTCAGGGTTGGTCAAGAGACCCAGTACTTC.

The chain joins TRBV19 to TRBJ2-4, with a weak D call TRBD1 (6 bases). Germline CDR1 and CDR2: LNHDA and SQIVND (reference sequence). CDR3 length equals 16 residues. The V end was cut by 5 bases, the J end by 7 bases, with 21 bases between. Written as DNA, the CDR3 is TGTGCCAGTAGTGCTCCCCGGGACACCCAGAGGAACATTCAGTACTTC. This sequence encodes CASSAPRDTQRNIQYF.

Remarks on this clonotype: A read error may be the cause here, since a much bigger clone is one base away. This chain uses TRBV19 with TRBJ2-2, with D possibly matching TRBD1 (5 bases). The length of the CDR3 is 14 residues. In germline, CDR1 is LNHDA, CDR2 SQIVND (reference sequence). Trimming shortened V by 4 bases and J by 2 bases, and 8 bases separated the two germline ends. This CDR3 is CASSKGSNTGELFF. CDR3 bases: TGTGCCAGTAGTAAGGGGTCCAACACCGGGGAGCTGTTTTTT. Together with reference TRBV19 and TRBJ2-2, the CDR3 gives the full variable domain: DGGITQSPKYLFRKEGQNVTLSCEQNLNHDAMYWYRQDPGQGLRLIYYSQIVNDFQKGDIAEGYSVSREKKESFPLTVTSAQKNPTAFYLCASSKGSNTGELFFGEGSRLTVL.

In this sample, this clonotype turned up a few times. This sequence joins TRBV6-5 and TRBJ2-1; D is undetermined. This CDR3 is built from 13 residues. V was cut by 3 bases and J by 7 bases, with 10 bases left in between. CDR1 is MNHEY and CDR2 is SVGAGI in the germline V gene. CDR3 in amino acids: CASSYSPRNEQFF. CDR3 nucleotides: TGTGCCAGCAGTTATTCCCCGAGGAATGAGCAGTTCTTC.

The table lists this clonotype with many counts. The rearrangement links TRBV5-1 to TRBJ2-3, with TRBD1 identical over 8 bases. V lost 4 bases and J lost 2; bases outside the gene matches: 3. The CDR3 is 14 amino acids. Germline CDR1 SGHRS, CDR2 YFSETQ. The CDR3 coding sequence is TGCGCCAGCAGCACCAGGGGGCCCACAGATACGCAGTATTTT. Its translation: CASSTRGPTDTQYF.

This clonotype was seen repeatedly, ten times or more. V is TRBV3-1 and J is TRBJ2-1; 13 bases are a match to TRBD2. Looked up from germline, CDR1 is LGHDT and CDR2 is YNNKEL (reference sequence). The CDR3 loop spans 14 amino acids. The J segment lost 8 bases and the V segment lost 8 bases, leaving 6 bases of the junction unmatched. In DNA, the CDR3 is TGTGCCAGCGCAAGACTAGCGGGGGGCTATGAGCAGTTCTTC. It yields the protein CASARLAGGYEQFF.